The 10 T cell receptor beta chains given below trace back to one sample, sequenced in a study of cytomegalovirus exposure and HLA in healthy donors. Vbeta (60) and Jbeta (13) primers were used in the PCR. Assay used: immunoSEQ multiplex PCR; TCRdb lists only in-frame clones, some missing. The data hold 76,000 or so clones, with just under 80% observed a single time. What was sequenced was PBMCs. These receptors originate from a woman aged 40-49 years in good health and CMV-seropositive.

The J gene is TRBJ2-2, the V gene TRBV4-2; weak D call: TRBD2 (5 bases). Germline loops: CDR1 LGHNA, CDR2 YNFKEQ. Trimming stripped 0 bases from V and 5 bases from J, with 7 bases between. The CDR3 has 14 residues. The CDR3 nucleotides are TGTGCCAGCAGCCAAGATTCGGGGACCGGGGAGCTGTTTTTT. It yields the protein CASSQDSGTGELFF.

In this sample, this clone turned up a few times. This chain uses TRBV7-8 with TRBJ2-3; 8 bases are a match to TRBD2. The CDR3 is 17 amino acids. V lost 0 bases and J lost 1; bases outside the gene matches: 6. Germline assignment: CDR1 SGHVS and CDR2 FQNEAQ. The CDR3 loop is CASSLAPRGAGTDTQYF. The CDR3 coding sequence is TGTGCCAGCAGCTTAGCGCCGCGGGGGGCGGGCACAGATACGCAGTATTTT.

V and J are TRBV5-1 and TRBJ1-2; 9 bases map to TRBD1. In germline, CDR1 is SGHRS, CDR2 YFSETQ. The V segment lost 3 bases and the J segment 4 bases; nucleotides outside the gene matches: 4. The CDR3 sequence is 14 residues long. CDR3 in DNA: TGCGCCAGCAGCTCCGGGACAGGGATCTATGGCTACACCTTC. Translation: CASSSGTGIYGYTF.

The V and J genes are TRBV7-9 and TRBJ2-3, with 8 bases aligning to TRBD1. Germline CDR1 reads SEHNR; CDR2 reads FQNEAQ (reference sequence). After removal of 3 bases from V and 2 bases from J, the junction contained 7 bases not matched to a gene. The length of the CDR3 is 16 residues. The CDR3 coding sequence is TGTGCCAGCAGCTTTATCCCAGGGGGCTCCACAGATACGCAGTATTTT. Its translation is CASSFIPGGSTDTQYF. Combining the CDR3 with reference TRBV7-9 and TRBJ2-3 gives the whole variable domain DTGVSQNPRHKITKRGQNVTFRCDPISEHNRLYWYRQTLGQGPEFLTYFQNEAQLEKSRLLSDRFSAERPKGSFSTLEIQRTEQGDSAMYLCASSFIPGGSTDTQYFGPGTRLTVL.

In regard to this clone: One junction end does not reproduce the germline sequence, and a read error may be involved. The chain recombines TRBV9 with TRBJ1-2; D gene ambiguous. This CDR3 has 13 residues. CDR1 SGDLS and CDR2 YYNGEE come from the germline V gene. The CDR3: CASSVSPNYGCTF. CDR3 coding DNA: TGTGCCAGCAGCGTAAGCCCGAACTATGGCTGCACCTTC.

The gene calls are TRBV5-5 and TRBJ1-5, with D perhaps matching TRBD1 (5 bases). V dropped 2 bases and J dropped 4 bases, with 16 bases sitting between them. Germline CDR1 is SGHKS and CDR2 is YYEKEE (reference sequence). This CDR3 comprises 16 residues. In DNA form, the CDR3 reads TGTGCCAGCAGCTTCCGTGTAGGGGATGGGAATCAGCCCCAGCATTTT. Translating it yields CASSFRVGDGNQPQHF.

V is TRBV4-1 and J is TRBJ1-4, with TRBD1 identical over 10 bases. CDR3 length: 16 amino acids. CDR1 is MGHRA, CDR2 YSYEKL, per germline. V lost 2 bases and J lost 9; bases outside the gene matches: 9. The chain's CDR3 is CASSQPMGDRGQKLFF. The CDR3 DNA is TGCGCCAGCAGCCAACCCATGGGGGACAGGGGCCAAAAACTGTTTTTT.

The rearrangement links TRBV29-1 to TRBJ1-3, with TRBD1 identical over 9 bases. The CDR3 has 14 residues. The germline V gene encodes CDR1 SQVTM and CDR2 ANQGSEA. V was pared by 4 bases and J by 3 bases, with 4 bases of the junction left unmatched. In nucleotides, the CDR3 is TGCAGCGTTGTACAGGGGGCGAGTGGAAACACCATATATTTT. Its protein is CSVVQGASGNTIYF.

This clone was seen once. This chain connects TRBV29-1 to TRBJ2-1; TRBD2 matches at 8 bases. CDR3 length: 15 residues. V shed 2 bases and J 6 bases; nucleotides not matched to a gene: 9. Germline loops: CDR1 SQVTM, CDR2 ANQGSEA. The CDR3 spells CSVESTSGLGNEQFF. The CDR3, as DNA: TGCAGCGTTGAAAGTACTAGCGGTTTGGGCAATGAGCAGTTCTTC.

This rearrangement joins TRBV6-1 to TRBJ1-1, with TRBD1 matching over 7 bases. The J segment lost 1 base and the V segment lost 6 bases, leaving 8 bases of the junction unmatched. Germline CDR1 and CDR2: MNHNS and SASEGT. The CDR3 is 15 residues long. The CDR3 DNA reads as TGTGCCAGCAGGACCCTTAGACAGGGGAACACTGAAGCTTTCTTT. Protein product: CASRTLRQGNTEAFF.